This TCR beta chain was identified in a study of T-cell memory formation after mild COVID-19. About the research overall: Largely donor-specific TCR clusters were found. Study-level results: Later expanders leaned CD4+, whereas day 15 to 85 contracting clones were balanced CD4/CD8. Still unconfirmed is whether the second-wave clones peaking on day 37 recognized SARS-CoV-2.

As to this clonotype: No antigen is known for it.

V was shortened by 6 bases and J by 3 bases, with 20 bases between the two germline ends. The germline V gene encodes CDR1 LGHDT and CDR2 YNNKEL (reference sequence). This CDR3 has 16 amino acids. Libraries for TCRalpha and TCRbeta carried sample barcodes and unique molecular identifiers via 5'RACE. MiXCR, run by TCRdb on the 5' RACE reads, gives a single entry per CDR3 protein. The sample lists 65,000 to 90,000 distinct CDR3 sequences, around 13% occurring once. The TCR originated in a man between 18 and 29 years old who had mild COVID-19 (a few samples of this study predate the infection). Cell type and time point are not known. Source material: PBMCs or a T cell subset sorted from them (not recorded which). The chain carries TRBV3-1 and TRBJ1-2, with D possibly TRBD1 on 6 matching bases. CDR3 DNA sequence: TGTGCCAGCAGAAAATACATATACAGGGTAGACTATGGCTACACCTTC. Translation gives CASRKYIYRVDYGYTF.